These T cell receptor beta chains were read from a single sample in a study of B cell selection in AIRE deficiency. Profiled with immunoSEQ multiplex PCR; TCRdb holds only in-frame clones, not every one. The sample holds fewer than 25,000 clones, more than 95% seen once. The sequenced sample consisted of conventional CD4+ T cells sorted from PBMCs. The origin of the receptors is a human donor with AIRE deficiency. The CDR3 runs from the conserved cysteine through the conserved F or W. Each record gives: clone size, J gene, D gene, V gene, CDR3 DNA, CDR3 protein. The D gene is left open where the match is weak. Expanded clones get a size class; other rows say once, few or many, or leave the size out.

abundance: once; j_gene: TRBJ1-3; d_gene: -; v_gene: TRBV5-6; CDR3nt: TGTGCCAGCAGCTACCTGGCAGTCTCTGGAAACACCATATATTTT; CDR3aa: CASSYLAVSGNTIYF
abundance: -; j_gene: TRBJ1-3; d_gene: -; v_gene: TRBV11-2; CDR3nt: TGTGCCAGCAGCTTATTAATCGGAAACACCATATATTTT; CDR3aa: CASSLLIGNTIYF
abundance: -; j_gene: TRBJ2-1; d_gene: -; v_gene: TRBV5-1; CDR3nt: TGCGCCAGCAGCTTTGCTGGGTACTCCGAGCAGTTCTTC; CDR3aa: CASSFAGYSEQFF
abundance: -; j_gene: TRBJ1-5; d_gene: -; v_gene: TRBV11-3; CDR3nt: TGTGCCAGCAGCTTTTCAGGGCACAATCAGCCCCAGCATTTT; CDR3aa: CASSFSGHNQPQHF
abundance: -; j_gene: TRBJ2-3; d_gene: TRBD2; v_gene: TRBV4-3; CDR3nt: TGCGCCAGCAGCCAGGGCCCGGCAAGCGGGAGGAATATAGAAACAGATACGCAGTATTTT; CDR3aa: CASSQGPASGRNIETDTQYF
abundance: -; j_gene: TRBJ2-7; d_gene: TRBD1; v_gene: TRBV19; CDR3nt: TGTGCCAGTAGTATTCAGGGACAGGGCTCCTACGAGCAGTACTTC; CDR3aa: CASSIQGQGSYEQYF
abundance: -; j_gene: TRBJ1-4; d_gene: -; v_gene: TRBV5-6; CDR3nt: TGTGCCAGCAGCTTGAGAGCTAATGAAAAACTGTTTTTT; CDR3aa: CASSLRANEKLFF
abundance: -; j_gene: TRBJ2-5; d_gene: -; v_gene: TRBV5-1; CDR3nt: TGCGCCAGCAGCTTGGAGGGGGTTGAGACCCAGTACTTC; CDR3aa: CASSLEGVETQYF
abundance: -; j_gene: TRBJ1-3; d_gene: -; v_gene: TRBV6-6; CDR3nt: TGTGCCAGCACCGTCTCTGGAAACACCATATATTTT; CDR3aa: CASTVSGNTIYF
abundance: -; j_gene: TRBJ1-2; d_gene: TRBD1; v_gene: TRBV5-1; CDR3nt: TGCGCCAGCAGCCCCGGGACAGGGGGCAGAGTTGGCTACACCTTC; CDR3aa: CASSPGTGGRVGYTF
abundance: -; j_gene: TRBJ2-5; d_gene: -; v_gene: TRBV11-3; CDR3nt: TGTGCCAGCAGCGTCCTGGTAGGACAGACCCAGTACTTC; CDR3aa: CASSVLVGQTQYF
abundance: -; j_gene: TRBJ1-3; d_gene: TRBD1; v_gene: TRBV18; CDR3nt: TGTGCCAGCTCACCACGCCGGGACAGGGGCTCTGGAAACACCATATATTTT; CDR3aa: CASSPRRDRGSGNTIYF
abundance: -; j_gene: TRBJ1-5; d_gene: TRBD1; v_gene: TRBV4-2; CDR3nt: TGTGCCAGCAGCCAAGATGGGACAGGCCTTCAGCCCCAGCATTTT; CDR3aa: CASSQDGTGLQPQHF
abundance: -; j_gene: TRBJ1-3; d_gene: TRBD1; v_gene: TRBV23-1; CDR3nt: TGCGCCAGCTTAAGGGTATCAACAGGGGCTAACACCATATATTTT; CDR3aa: CASLRVSTGANTIYF
abundance: -; j_gene: TRBJ2-6; d_gene: -; v_gene: TRBV5-1; CDR3nt: TGCGCCAGCAGTCTATTTACTAAGAGCTCTGGGGCCAACGTCCTGACTTTC; CDR3aa: CASSLFTKSSGANVLTF
abundance: -; j_gene: TRBJ1-1; d_gene: -; v_gene: TRBV19; CDR3nt: TGTGCCAGCGGGAGACTAACTCTGAACACTGAAGCTTTCTTT; CDR3aa: CASGRLTLNTEAFF
abundance: once; j_gene: TRBJ1-3; d_gene: -; v_gene: TRBV30; CDR3nt: TGTGCTCTGGGGGGGGCCTATGGAAACACCATATATTTT; CDR3aa: CALGGAYGNTIYF
abundance: -; j_gene: TRBJ2-5; d_gene: -; v_gene: TRBV7-2; CDR3nt: TGTGCCAGCAGCTTAGACGGGAACACAGAGACCCAGTACTTC; CDR3aa: CASSLDGNTETQYF
abundance: once; j_gene: TRBJ2-4; d_gene: -; v_gene: TRBV27; CDR3nt: TGTGCCAGCAGTCGTAGGACGATACTAGCCAAAAACATTCAGTACTTC; CDR3aa: CASSRRTILAKNIQYF
abundance: -; j_gene: TRBJ1-1; d_gene: TRBD1; v_gene: TRBV30; CDR3nt: TGTGCCTGGACCCTTCAGGGGGCTGATACTGAAGCTTTCTTT; CDR3aa: CAWTLQGADTEAFF